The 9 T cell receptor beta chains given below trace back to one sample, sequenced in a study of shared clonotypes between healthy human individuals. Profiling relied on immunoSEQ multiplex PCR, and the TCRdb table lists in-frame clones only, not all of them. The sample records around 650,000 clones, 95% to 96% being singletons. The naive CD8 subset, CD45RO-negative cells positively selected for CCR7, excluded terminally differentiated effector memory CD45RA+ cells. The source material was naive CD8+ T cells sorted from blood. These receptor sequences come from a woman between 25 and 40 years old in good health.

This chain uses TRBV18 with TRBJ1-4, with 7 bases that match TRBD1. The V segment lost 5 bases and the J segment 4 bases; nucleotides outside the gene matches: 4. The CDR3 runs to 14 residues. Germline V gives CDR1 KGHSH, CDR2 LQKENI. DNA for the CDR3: TGTGCCAGCTCAGCGGGACAGCTTAATGAAAAACTGTTTTTT. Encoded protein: CASSAGQLNEKLFF.

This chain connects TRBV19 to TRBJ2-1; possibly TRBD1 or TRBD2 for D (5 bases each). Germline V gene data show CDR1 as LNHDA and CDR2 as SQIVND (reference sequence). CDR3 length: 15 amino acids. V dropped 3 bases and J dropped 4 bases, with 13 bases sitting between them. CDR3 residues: CASSIPMGVYNEQFF. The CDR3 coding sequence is TGTGCCAGTAGTATCCCCATGGGGGTGTACAATGAGCAGTTCTTC. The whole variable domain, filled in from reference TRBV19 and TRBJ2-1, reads DGGITQSPKYLFRKEGQNVTLSCEQNLNHDAMYWYRQDPGQGLRLIYYSQIVNDFQKGDIAEGYSVSREKKESFPLTVTSAQKNPTAFYLCASSIPMGVYNEQFFGPGTRLTVL.

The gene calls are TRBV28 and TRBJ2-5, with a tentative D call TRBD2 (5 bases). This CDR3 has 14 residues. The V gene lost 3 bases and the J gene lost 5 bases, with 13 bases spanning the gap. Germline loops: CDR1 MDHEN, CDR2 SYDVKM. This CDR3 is CASSLPGEGETQYF. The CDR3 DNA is TGTGCCAGCAGTTTGCCCGGGGAAGGGGAGACCCAGTACTTC. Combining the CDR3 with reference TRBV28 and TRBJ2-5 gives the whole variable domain DVKVTQSSRYLVKRTGEKVFLECVQDMDHENMFWYRQDPGLGLRLIYFSYDVKMKEKGDIPEGYSVSREKKERFSLILESASTNQTSMYLCASSLPGEGETQYFGPGTRLLVL.

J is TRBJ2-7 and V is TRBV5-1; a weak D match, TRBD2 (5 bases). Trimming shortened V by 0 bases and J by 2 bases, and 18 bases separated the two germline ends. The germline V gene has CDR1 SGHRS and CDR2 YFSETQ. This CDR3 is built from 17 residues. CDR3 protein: CASSLGNRAGPTYEQYF. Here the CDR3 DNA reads TGCGCCAGCAGCTTGGGCAATAGGGCGGGTCCAACCTACGAGCAGTACTTC.

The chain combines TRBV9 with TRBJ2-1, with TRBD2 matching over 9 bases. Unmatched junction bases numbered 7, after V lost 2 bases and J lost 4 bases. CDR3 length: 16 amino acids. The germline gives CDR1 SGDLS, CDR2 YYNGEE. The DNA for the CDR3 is TGTGCCAGCAGCGTCCCGGATAGCGGGGGATACAATGAGCAGTTCTTC. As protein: CASSVPDSGGYNEQFF.

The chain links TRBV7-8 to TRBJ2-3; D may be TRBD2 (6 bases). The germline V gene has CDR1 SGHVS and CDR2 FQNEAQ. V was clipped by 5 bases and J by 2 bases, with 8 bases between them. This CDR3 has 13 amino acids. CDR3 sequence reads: CASSRDFTDTQYF. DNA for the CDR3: TGTGCCAGCAGCCGGGACTTCACAGATACGCAGTATTTT.

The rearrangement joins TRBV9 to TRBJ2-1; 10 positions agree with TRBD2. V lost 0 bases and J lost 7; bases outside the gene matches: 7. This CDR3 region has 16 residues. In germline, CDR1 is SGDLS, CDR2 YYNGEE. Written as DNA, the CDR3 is TGTGCCAGCAGCGTAGCGTCTAGCGGGAGTTGGAATGAGCAGTTCTTC. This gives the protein CASSVASSGSWNEQFF.

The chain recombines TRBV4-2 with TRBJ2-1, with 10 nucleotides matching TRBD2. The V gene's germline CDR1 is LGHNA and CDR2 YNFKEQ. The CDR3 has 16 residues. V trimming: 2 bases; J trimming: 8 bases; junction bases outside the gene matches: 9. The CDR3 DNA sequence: TGTGCCAGCAGCCAAATGAACCTAGCGGGAGTTCATGAGCAGTTCTTC. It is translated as CASSQMNLAGVHEQFF.

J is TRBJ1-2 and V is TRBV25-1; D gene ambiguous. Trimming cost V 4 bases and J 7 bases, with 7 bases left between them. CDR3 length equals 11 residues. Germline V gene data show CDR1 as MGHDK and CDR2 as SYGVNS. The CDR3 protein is CASSGPPGYTF. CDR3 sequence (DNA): TGTGCCAGCAGTGGCCCCCCTGGCTACACCTTC.